These 4 T cell receptor beta chains originate from one sample sequenced in a study of cytomegalovirus exposure and HLA in healthy donors. It was with 60 Vbeta and 13 Jbeta primers that the PCR ran. The protocol was immunoSEQ multiplex PCR, while the TCRdb copy is restricted to in-frame clones and leaves out a portion. There are some 130,000 clones in the sample; approximately 63% occur only once, and 2% to 2.5% lies in the top ten. Sequenced material: PBMCs. The receptors were gathered from a woman aged 55-69 years in good health and CMV-seropositive.

This clone appeared a few times. J is TRBJ2-7 and V is TRBV4-1; 11 bases agree with TRBD1. Trimming removed 0 bases from V and 3 bases from J; junction bases left unmatched: 4. Germline loops: CDR1 MGHRA, CDR2 YSYEKL. This CDR3 has 16 amino acids. CDR3 in DNA: TGCGCCAGCAGCCAAGAGAGTGGGACAGGGGGCTACGAGCAGTACTTC. Translating gives CASSQESGTGGYEQYF.

The V call is TRBV5-1, the J call TRBJ2-3; 10 bases agree with TRBD2. CDR3 length: 16 residues. The germline V gene has CDR1 SGHRS and CDR2 YFSETQ. Germline trimming cut 4 bases from V and 2 bases from J; bases unmatched to any gene: 7. CDR3 amino acids: CASSSASGSATDTQYF. The CDR3 coding sequence is TGCGCCAGCAGCAGTGCTAGCGGGAGTGCCACAGATACGCAGTATTTT.

J is TRBJ2-1 and V is TRBV2; 10 nucleotides match TRBD1. The CDR3 runs to 16 residues. Trimming at V came to 6 bases and at J to 0 bases, leaving 5 bases not matched to a gene. CDR1 is SNHLY, CDR2 FYNNEI, per germline. The CDR3 coding sequence is TGTGCCAGCAGAAGGAGGACAGGGGGCTCCTACAATGAGCAGTTCTTC. Amino acid sequence: CASRRRTGGSYNEQFF.

The rearrangement joins TRBV28 to TRBJ1-2; 8 bases agree with TRBD1. Germline lookup yields CDR1 MDHEN and CDR2 SYDVKM. Losses at the gene ends were 5 bases for V and 7 bases for J; bases not matched to a gene: 6. The CDR3 is 13 residues long. Here the CDR3 reads CASSTRDRTGYTF. The CDR3, as DNA: TGTGCCAGCAGTACTAGGGACAGGACTGGCTACACCTTC.